This T cell receptor (beta chain) was obtained from a study of T cell repertoires in cytomegalovirus infection. Study summary: Public TCR beta signatures indicated both CMV infection and matching HLA type. Study findings and constraints: Individuals carrying CMV plus the relevant HLA were identified by cumulative frequency of public TCR beta families. HLA-C-restricted CMV clonotypes gave the most frequent clonotype in two of eight donors.

MiXCR, applied by TCRdb to the reads, yields one record per CDR3 protein. The sample lists around 440,000 distinct CDR3 sequences, approximately 11% occurring once. Worth noting for this clonotype: Its specificity is not known.

Germline V gives CDR1 SNHLY, CDR2 FYNNEI. CDR3 length: 14 residues. The germline V and J ends were trimmed by 7 bases and 4 bases, with 16 bases remaining between them. The chain employs TRBV2 and TRBJ2-5, with D perhaps TRBD2 (6 bases). Sequencing was done on a sample of PBMCs. This TCR was recovered from a human donor in good health (CMV status not recorded). Some clones in this sample may be carry-over from other donors' samples. The CDR3 bases are TGTGCCAGCACGTGGGCAGGGCGGGGAGAGACCCAGTACTTC. This translates into CASTWAGRGETQYF.